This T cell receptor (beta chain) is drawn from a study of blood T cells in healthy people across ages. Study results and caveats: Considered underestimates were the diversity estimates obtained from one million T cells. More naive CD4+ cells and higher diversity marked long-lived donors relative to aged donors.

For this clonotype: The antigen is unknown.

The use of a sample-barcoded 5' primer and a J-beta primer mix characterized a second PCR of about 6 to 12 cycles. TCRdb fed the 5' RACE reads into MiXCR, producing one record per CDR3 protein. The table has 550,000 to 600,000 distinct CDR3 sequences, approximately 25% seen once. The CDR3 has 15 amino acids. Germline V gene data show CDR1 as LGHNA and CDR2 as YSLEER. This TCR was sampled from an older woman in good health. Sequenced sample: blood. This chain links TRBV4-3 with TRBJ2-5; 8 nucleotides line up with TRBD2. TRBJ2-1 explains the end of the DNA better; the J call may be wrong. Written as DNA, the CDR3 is TGCGCCAGCAGCCGCCTGGCGCGGGGGGACAATGAGCAGTTCTTC. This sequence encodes CASSRLARGDNEQFF.